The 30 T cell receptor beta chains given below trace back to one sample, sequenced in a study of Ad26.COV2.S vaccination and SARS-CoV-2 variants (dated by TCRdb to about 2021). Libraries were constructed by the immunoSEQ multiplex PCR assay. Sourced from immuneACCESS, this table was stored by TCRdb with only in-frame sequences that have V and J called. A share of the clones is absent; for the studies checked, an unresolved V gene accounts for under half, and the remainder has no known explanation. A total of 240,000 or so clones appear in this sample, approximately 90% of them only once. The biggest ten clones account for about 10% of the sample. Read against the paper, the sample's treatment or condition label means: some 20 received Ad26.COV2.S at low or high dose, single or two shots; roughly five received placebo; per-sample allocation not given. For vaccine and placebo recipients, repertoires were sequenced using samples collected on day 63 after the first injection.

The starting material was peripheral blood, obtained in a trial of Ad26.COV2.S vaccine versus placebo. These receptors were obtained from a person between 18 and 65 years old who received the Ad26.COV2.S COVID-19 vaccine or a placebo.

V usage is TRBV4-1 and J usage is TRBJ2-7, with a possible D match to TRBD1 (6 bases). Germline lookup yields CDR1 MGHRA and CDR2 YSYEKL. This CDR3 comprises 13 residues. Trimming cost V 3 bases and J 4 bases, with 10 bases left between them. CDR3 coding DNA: TGCGCCAGCAGCCACGTAGGGGGTTACGAGCAGTACTTC. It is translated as CASSHVGGYEQYF.

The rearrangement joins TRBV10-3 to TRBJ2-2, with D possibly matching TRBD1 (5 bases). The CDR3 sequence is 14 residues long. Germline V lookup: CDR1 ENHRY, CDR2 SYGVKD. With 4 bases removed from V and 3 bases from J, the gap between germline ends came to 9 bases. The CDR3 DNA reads TGTGCCATCAGTGCAGGGTGGGACACCGGGGAGCTGTTTTTT. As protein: CAISAGWDTGELFF.

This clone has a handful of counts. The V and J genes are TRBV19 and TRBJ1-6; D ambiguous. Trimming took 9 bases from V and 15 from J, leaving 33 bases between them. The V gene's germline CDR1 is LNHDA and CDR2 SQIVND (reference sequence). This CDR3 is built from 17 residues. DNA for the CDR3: TGTGCCAGCCTCAGAGAGCGGACCCAGTTAGGCGAACGGGACCTCCACTTT. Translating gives CASLRERTQLGERDLHF. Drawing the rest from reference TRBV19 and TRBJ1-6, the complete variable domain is DGGITQSPKYLFRKEGQNVTLSCEQNLNHDAMYWYRQDPGQGLRLIYYSQIVNDFQKGDIAEGYSVSREKKESFPLTVTSAQKNPTAFYLCASLRERTQLGERDLHFGNGTRLTVT.

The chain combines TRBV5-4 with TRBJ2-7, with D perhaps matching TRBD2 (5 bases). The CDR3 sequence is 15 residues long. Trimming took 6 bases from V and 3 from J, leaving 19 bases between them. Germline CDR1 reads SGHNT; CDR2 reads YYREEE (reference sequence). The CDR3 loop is CASNKGLGEGYEQYF. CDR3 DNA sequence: TGTGCCAGCAACAAAGGGCTGGGAGAGGGCTACGAGCAGTACTTC.

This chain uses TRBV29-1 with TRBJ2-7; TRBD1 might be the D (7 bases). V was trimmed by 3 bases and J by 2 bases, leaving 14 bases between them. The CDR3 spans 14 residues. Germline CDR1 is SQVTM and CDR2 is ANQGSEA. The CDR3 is CSVDKEGAPYEQYF. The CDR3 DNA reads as TGCAGCGTTGATAAGGAGGGGGCCCCCTACGAGCAGTACTTC.

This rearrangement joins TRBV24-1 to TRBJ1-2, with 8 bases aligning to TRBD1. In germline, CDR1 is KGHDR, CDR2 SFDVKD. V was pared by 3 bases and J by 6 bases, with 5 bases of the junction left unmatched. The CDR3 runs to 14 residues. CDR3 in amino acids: CATSDLDRADGYTF. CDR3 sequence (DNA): TGTGCCACCAGTGATCTGGACAGGGCGGATGGCTACACCTTC.

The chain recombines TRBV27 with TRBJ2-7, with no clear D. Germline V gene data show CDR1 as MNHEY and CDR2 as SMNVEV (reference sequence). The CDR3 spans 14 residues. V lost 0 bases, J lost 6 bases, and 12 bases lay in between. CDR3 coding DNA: TGTGCCAGCAGTTTATCTACCCCTACCCTCGAGCAGTACTTC. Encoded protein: CASSLSTPTLEQYF.

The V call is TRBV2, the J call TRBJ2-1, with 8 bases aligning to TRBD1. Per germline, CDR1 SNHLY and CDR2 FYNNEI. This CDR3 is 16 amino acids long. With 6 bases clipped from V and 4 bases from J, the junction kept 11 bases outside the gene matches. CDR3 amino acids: CASRDPGTGLYNEQFF. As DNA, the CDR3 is TGTGCCAGCAGGGACCCCGGGACAGGACTTTACAATGAGCAGTTCTTC.

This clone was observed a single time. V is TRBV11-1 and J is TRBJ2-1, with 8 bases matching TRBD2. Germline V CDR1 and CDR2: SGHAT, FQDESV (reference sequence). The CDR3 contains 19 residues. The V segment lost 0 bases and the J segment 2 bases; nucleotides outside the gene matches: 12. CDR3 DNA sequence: TGTGCCAGCAGCTTAGCGGAGGGAGCGGGGGCCCCCGCCTACAATGAGCAGTTCTTC. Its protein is CASSLAEGAGAPAYNEQFF.

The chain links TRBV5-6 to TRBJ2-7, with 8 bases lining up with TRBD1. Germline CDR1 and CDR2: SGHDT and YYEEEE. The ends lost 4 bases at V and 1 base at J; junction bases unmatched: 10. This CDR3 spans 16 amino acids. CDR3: CASSRPGQAFSYEQYF. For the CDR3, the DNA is TGTGCCAGCAGCCGTCCGGGACAGGCGTTTTCCTACGAGCAGTACTTC.

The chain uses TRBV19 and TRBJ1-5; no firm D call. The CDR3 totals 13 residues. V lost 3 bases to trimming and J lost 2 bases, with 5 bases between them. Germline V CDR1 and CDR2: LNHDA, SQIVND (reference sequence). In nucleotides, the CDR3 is TGTGCCAGTAGTATGGCAGGCAATCAGCCCCAGCATTTT. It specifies CASSMAGNQPQHF.

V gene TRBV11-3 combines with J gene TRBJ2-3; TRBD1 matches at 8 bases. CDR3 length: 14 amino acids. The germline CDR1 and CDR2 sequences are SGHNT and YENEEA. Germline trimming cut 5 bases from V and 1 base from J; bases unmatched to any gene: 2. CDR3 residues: CASSLGQGTDTQYF. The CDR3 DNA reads TGTGCCAGCAGCCTGGGACAGGGCACAGATACGCAGTATTTT.

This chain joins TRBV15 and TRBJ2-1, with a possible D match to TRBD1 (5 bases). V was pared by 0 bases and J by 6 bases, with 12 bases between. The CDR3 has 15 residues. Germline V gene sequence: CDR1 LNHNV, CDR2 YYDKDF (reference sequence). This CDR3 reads CATSRDWGKGNEQFF. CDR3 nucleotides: TGTGCCACCAGCAGAGATTGGGGCAAAGGCAATGAGCAGTTCTTC.

The CDR3 loop is CASSYRGVETEAFF. Written as DNA, the CDR3 is TGTGCCAGCAGCTACCGGGGGGTAGAGACTGAAGCTTTCTTT. The chain recombines TRBV5-6 with TRBJ1-1; D is possibly TRBD1 (5 bases). Trimming took 3 bases from V and 5 from J, leaving 14 bases between them. Germline V gives CDR1 SGHDT, CDR2 YYEEEE. The CDR3 sequence is 14 residues long. The full variable domain, in which reference TRBV5-6 and TRBJ1-1 provide the parts outside the CDR3, is DAGVTQSPTHLIKTRGQQVTLRCSPKSGHDTVSWYQQALGQGPQFIFQYYEEEERQRGNFPDRFSGHQFPNYSSELNVNALLLGDSALYLCASSYRGVETEAFFGQGTRLTVV.

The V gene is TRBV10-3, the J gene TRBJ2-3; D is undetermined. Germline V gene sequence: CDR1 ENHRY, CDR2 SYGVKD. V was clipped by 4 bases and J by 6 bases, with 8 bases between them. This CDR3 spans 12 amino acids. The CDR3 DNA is TGTGCCATCAGTGGTAACAAGGATACGCAGTATTTT. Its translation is CAISGNKDTQYF.

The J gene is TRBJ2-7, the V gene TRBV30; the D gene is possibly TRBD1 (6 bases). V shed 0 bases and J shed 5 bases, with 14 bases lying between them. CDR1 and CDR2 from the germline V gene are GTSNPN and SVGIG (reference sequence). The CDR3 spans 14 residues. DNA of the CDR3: TGTGCCTGGAGTGTAGTGGGACAAATCCACGAGCAGTACTTC. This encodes CAWSVVGQIHEQYF.

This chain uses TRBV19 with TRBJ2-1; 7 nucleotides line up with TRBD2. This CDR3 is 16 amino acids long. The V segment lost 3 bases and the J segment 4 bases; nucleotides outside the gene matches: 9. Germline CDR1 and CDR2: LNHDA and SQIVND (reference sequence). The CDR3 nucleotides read TGTGCCAGTAGTATGGGCCCAGCGGGGAGGTACAATGAGCAGTTCTTC. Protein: CASSMGPAGRYNEQFF.

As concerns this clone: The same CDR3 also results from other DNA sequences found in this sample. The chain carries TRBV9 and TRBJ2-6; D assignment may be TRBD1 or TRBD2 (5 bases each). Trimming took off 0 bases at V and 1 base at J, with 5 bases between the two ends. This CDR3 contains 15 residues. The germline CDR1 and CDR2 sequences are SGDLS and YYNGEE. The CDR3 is CASSVGGSGANVLTF. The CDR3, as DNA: TGTGCCAGCAGCGTAGGGGGGTCTGGGGCCAACGTCCTGACTTTC.

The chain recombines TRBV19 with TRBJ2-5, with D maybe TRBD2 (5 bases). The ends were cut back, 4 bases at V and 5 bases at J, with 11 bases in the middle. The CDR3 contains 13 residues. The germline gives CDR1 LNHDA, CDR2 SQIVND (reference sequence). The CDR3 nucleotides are TGTGCCAGTAGTACCTCCCCGGGGGAGACCCAGTACTTC. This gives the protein CASSTSPGETQYF.

CDR3 in amino acids: CASSRGYDYEQYF. The CDR3 DNA sequence: TGTGCCAGCAGCCGGGGTTACGACTACGAGCAGTACTTC. The V and J genes are TRBV6-5 and TRBJ2-7; maybe TRBD2 (5 bases). The CDR3 runs 13 residues. Germline CDR1 is MNHEY and CDR2 is SVGAGI. V lost 6 bases and J 3 bases, leaving 12 bases between the germline ends.

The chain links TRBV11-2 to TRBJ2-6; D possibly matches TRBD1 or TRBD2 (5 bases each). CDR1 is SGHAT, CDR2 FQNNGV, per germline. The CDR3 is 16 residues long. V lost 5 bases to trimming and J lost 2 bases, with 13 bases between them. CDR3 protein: CASSIYGTPGANVLTF. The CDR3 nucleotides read TGTGCCAGCAGCATTTACGGGACCCCTGGGGCCAACGTCCTGACTTTC.

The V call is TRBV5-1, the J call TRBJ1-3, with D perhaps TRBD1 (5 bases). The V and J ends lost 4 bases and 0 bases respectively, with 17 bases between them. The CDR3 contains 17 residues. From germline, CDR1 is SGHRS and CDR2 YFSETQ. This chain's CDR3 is CASSHTRGVISGNTIYF. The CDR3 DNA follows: TGCGCCAGCAGCCACACACGAGGGGTAATCTCTGGAAACACCATATATTTT.

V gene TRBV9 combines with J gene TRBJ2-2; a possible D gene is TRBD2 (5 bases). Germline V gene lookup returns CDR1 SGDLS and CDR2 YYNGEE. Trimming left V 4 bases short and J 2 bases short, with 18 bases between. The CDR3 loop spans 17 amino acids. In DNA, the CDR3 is TGTGCCAGCAGCCCCGGAGGTGCGGCTAAAAACACCGGGGAGCTGTTTTTT. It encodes CASSPGGAAKNTGELFF.

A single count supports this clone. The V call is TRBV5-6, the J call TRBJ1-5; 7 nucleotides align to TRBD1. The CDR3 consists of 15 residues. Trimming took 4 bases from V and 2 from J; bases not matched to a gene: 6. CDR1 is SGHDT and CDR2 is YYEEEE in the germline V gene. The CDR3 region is CASSPQGQGNQPQHF. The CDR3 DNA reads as TGTGCCAGCAGCCCACAGGGGCAGGGCAATCAGCCCCAGCATTTT.

The chain's CDR3 is CASSVLSGTRNQPQHF. The CDR3 region has the DNA TGTGCCAGCAGTGTCCTCTCCGGGACAAGGAATCAGCCCCAGCATTTT. The rearrangement uses TRBV6-1 and TRBJ1-5; tentative D call: TRBD1 (6 bases). Germline loops: CDR1 MNHNS, CDR2 SASEGT. Trimming removed 4 bases from V and 4 bases from J, with 17 bases in between. The CDR3 has 16 residues.

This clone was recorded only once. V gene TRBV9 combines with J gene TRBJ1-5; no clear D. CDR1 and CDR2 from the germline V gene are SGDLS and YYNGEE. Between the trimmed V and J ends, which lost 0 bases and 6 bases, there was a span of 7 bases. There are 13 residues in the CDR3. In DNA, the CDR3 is TGTGCCAGCAGCGTAGTAGAAGGTCAGCCCCAGCATTTT. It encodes CASSVVEGQPQHF.

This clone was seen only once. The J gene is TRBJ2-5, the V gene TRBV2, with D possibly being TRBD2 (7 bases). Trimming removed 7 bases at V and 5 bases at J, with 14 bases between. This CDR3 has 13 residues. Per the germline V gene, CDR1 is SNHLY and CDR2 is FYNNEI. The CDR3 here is CASKGGGVETQYF. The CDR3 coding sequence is TGTGCCAGCAAGGGGGGGGGCGTGGAGACCCAGTACTTC.

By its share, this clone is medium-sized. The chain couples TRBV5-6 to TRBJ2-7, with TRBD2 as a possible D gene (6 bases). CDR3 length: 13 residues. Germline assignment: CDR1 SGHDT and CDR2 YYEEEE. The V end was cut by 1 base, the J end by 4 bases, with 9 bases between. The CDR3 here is CASSLYGGYEQYF. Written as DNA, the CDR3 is TGTGCCAGCAGCTTGTACGGGGGATACGAGCAGTACTTC.

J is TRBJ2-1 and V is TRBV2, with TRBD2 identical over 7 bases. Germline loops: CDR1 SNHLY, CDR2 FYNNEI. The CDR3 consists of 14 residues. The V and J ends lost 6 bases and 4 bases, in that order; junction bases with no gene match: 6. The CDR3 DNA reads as TGTGCCAGCAGGCGGCTAGCGGCTTACAATGAGCAGTTCTTC. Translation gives CASRRLAAYNEQFF.

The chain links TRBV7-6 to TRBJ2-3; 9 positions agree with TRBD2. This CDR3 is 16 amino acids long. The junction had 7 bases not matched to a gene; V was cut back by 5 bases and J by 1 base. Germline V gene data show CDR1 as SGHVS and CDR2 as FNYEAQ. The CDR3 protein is CASSPIAGARTDTQYF. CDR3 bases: TGTGCCAGCAGCCCCATAGCGGGGGCCCGCACAGATACGCAGTATTTT.